The 31 T cell receptor beta chains below come from one sample, sequenced in a study of OX40 agonist ivuxolimab in advanced cancers. Measured with immunoSEQ multiplex PCR; TCRdb has only the in-frame clones, and not every one. The sample consists of 60,000 to 85,000 clones, roughly nine tenths of them appearing once. Here the sequenced sample was CD4+ or CD8+ T cells sorted from blood, taken in a trial of the OX40 agonist ivuxolimab. These receptors were collected from an adult with an advanced solid tumor such as melanoma, head and neck, liver or kidney cancer.

J is TRBJ1-1 and V is TRBV6-5; D is undetermined. The germline V and J ends were trimmed by 5 bases and 8 bases, with 0 bases remaining between them. This CDR3 comprises 8 residues. Germline CDR1 reads MNHEY; CDR2 reads SVGAGI. The CDR3 region is CASSEAFF. The CDR3 DNA reads TGTGCCAGCAGTGAAGCTTTCTTT.

There are a few counts of this clone. The chain recombines TRBV4-3 with TRBJ1-2, with 9 bases lining up with TRBD1. CDR1 and CDR2 (germline): LGHNA, YSLEER. This CDR3 has 15 amino acids. Trimming removed 1 base from V and 5 bases from J; junction bases left unmatched: 5. The CDR3 is CASSQVGTGTYGYTF. CDR3 DNA: TGCGCCAGCAGCCAAGTAGGGACAGGGACGTATGGCTACACCTTC.

The rearrangement links TRBV5-4 to TRBJ2-7, with 9 bases identical to TRBD2. V lost 0 bases and J lost 4; bases outside the gene matches: 2. CDR3 size: 14 residues. Germline V gene sequence: CDR1 SGHNT, CDR2 YYREEE (reference sequence). The CDR3 sequence: CASSLGSGRYEQYF. DNA for the CDR3: TGTGCCAGCAGCTTGGGTAGCGGGAGATACGAGCAGTACTTC.

The chain carries TRBV30 and TRBJ2-5, with D unresolved. The CDR3 has 14 residues. Trimming stripped 4 bases from V and 5 bases from J, with 17 bases between. Per the germline V gene, CDR1 is GTSNPN and CDR2 is SVGIG (reference sequence). This chain's CDR3 is CAWNRRVQSETQYF. The CDR3 region has the DNA TGTGCCTGGAATCGACGCGTGCAGAGCGAGACCCAGTACTTC.

The V and J genes are TRBV6-6 and TRBJ1-3; D not resolved. Deletions cut 7 bases from V and 2 bases from J, with 6 bases between. Per germline, CDR1 MNHNY and CDR2 SVGAGI (reference sequence). CDR3 length: 12 amino acids. The CDR3 here is CASKSAGNTIYF. The CDR3 DNA follows: TGTGCCAGCAAATCAGCTGGAAACACCATATATTTT.

The rearrangement links TRBV7-6 to TRBJ1-5; D is possibly TRBD1 (6 bases). Trimming stripped 6 bases from V and 5 bases from J, with 23 bases between. CDR1 is SGHVS and CDR2 is FNYEAQ in the germline V gene. This CDR3 is 17 amino acids long. CDR3 DNA: TGTGCCAGCAGTGCCCAGGATACAGGGATGGGGTATCAGCCCCAGCATTTT. As protein: CASSAQDTGMGYQPQHF.

The chain has TRBV25-1 and TRBJ1-3; D possibly corresponds to TRBD1 (5 bases). Germline CDR1 and CDR2: MGHDK and SYGVNS. V dropped 8 bases and J dropped 4 bases, with 21 bases sitting between them. The CDR3 is made up of 16 amino acids. In DNA, the CDR3 is TGTGCCAGCGCCAAACTAGACAGCGCCGTCGGAAACACCATATATTTT. It translates to CASAKLDSAVGNTIYF. The entire variable domain, with the rest obtained from reference TRBV25-1 and TRBJ1-3, is as follows: EADIYQTPRYLVIGTGKKITLECSQTMGHDKMYWYQQDPGMELHLIHYSYGVNSTEKGDLSSESTVSRIRTEHFPLTLESARPSHTSQYLCASAKLDSAVGNTIYFGEGSWLTVV.

The chain carries TRBV6-5 and TRBJ2-7; 8 bases are a match to TRBD2. Germline V gives CDR1 MNHEY, CDR2 SVGAGI. This CDR3 region has 15 residues. Trimming cost V 0 bases and J 6 bases; bases outside gene matches: 7. CDR3 protein: CASSYSSGSSAEQYF. CDR3 sequence (DNA): TGTGCCAGCAGTTACTCGAGCGGGAGTAGCGCCGAGCAGTACTTC.

This clone occurred a few times. The rearrangement links TRBV2 to TRBJ1-5; TRBD1 matches 8 bases. Germline CDR1 and CDR2: SNHLY and FYNNEI. The CDR3 length is 14 residues. V dropped 7 bases and J dropped 6; count of bases not matched to a gene: 8. The CDR3 DNA is TGTGCCAGCACTCGGACAGGGCTGGGTCAGCCCCAGCATTTT. As protein: CASTRTGLGQPQHF.

The V call is TRBV5-1, the J call TRBJ2-7, with 8 nucleotides matching TRBD2. The CDR3 length is 14 residues. Germline trimming cut 2 bases from V and 1 base from J; bases unmatched to any gene: 2. Germline CDR1 and CDR2: SGHRS and YFSETQ. The CDR3: CASSFSGGSYEQYF. As DNA, the CDR3 is TGCGCCAGCAGCTTTTCGGGGGGGTCCTACGAGCAGTACTTC.

J is TRBJ2-2 and V is TRBV9; the D call may be TRBD1 or TRBD2 (5 bases each). CDR3 length: 16 amino acids. Trimming removed 0 bases from V and 4 bases from J, with 13 bases in between. Germline V gene data show CDR1 as SGDLS and CDR2 as YYNGEE. This CDR3 is CASSVAGTPGTGELFF. The DNA of the CDR3 is TGTGCCAGCAGCGTAGCTGGGACCCCGGGCACCGGGGAGCTGTTTTTT. The full variable domain, its missing parts supplied by reference TRBV9 and TRBJ2-2, is DSGVTQTPKHLITATGQRVTLRCSPRSGDLSVYWYQQSLDQGLQFLIQYYNGEERAKGNILERFSAQQFPDLHSELNLSSLELGDSALYFCASSVAGTPGTGELFFGEGSRLTVL.

The J gene is TRBJ2-3, the V gene TRBV9, with 8 bases lining up with TRBD2. The CDR3 covers 17 residues. In germline, CDR1 is SGDLS, CDR2 YYNGEE. After removal of 1 base from V and 4 bases from J, the junction contained 11 bases not matched to a gene. The CDR3 region has the DNA TGTGCCAGCAGCGTAACCAGTAGCGGGATGGCGTCAGATACGCAGTATTTT. It encodes CASSVTSSGMASDTQYF.

There are a few counts of this clone. This chain connects TRBV28 to TRBJ2-2, with 7 bases that match TRBD1. V shed 2 bases and J 4 bases; nucleotides not matched to a gene: 4. The CDR3 is 15 residues long. Looked up from germline, CDR1 is MDHEN and CDR2 is SYDVKM. The CDR3 sequence: CASSLGDSPTGELFF. CDR3 DNA: TGTGCCAGCAGTTTAGGGGACAGTCCCACCGGGGAGCTGTTTTTT.

CDR3 amino acids: CASSIDRGNTEAFF. CDR3 nucleotides: TGTGCCAGTAGTATAGATCGCGGAAACACTGAAGCTTTCTTT. The chain joins TRBV19 to TRBJ1-1; D is uncertain. The germline V gene encodes CDR1 LNHDA and CDR2 SQIVND (reference sequence). This CDR3 has 14 residues. Trimming shortened V by 0 bases and J by 2 bases, and 7 bases separated the two germline ends.

The rearrangement links TRBV7-3 to TRBJ2-1; 7 positions agree with TRBD2. The trim removed 3 bases at V and 6 bases at J, leaving 8 bases unmatched. This CDR3 spans 15 amino acids. In germline, CDR1 is SGHTA, CDR2 FQGTGA. The CDR3 bases are TGTGCCAGCAGCTTGGGCGGGAGTTTTTCCAATGAGCAGTTCTTC. Translation gives CASSLGGSFSNEQFF.

The rearrangement links TRBV6-5 to TRBJ1-5; D gene ambiguous. V lost 4 bases and J lost 3, with 4 bases in between. CDR1 is MNHEY, CDR2 SVGAGI, per germline. The CDR3 runs 12 residues. This CDR3 is CASSFLNQPQHF. The CDR3 region has the DNA TGTGCCAGCAGTTTCCTCAATCAGCCCCAGCATTTT.

V and J are TRBV2 and TRBJ2-5; D is perhaps TRBD1 (7 bases). The CDR3 loop spans 15 amino acids. CDR1 is SNHLY, CDR2 FYNNEI, per germline. V was shortened by 4 bases and J by 4 bases, with 16 bases between the two germline ends. CDR3 region: CASSAGGGRGETQYF. CDR3 DNA sequence: TGTGCCAGCAGTGCCGGAGGGGGCCGTGGAGAGACCCAGTACTTC.

The rearrangement uses TRBV5-6 and TRBJ1-2; possible D gene TRBD1, 5 bases. Germline V gene sequence: CDR1 SGHDT, CDR2 YYEEEE. This CDR3 region has 13 residues. The V end was cut by 4 bases, the J end by 5 bases, with 12 bases between. The CDR3 region is CASSPGRVYGYTF. As DNA, the CDR3 is TGTGCCAGCAGCCCGGGACGGGTATATGGCTACACCTTC.

The chain carries TRBV7-3 and TRBJ2-2, with D maybe TRBD2 (5 bases). Trimming took off 1 base at V and 1 base at J, with 10 bases between the two ends. In germline, CDR1 is SGHTA, CDR2 FQGTGA. This CDR3 comprises 16 residues. CDR3 region: CASSLNGGLNTGELFF. CDR3 sequence (DNA): TGTGCCAGCAGCTTAAATGGCGGGTTGAACACCGGGGAGCTGTTTTTT.

The chain employs TRBV6-5 and TRBJ1-3; no clear D gene. Germline CDR1 and CDR2: MNHEY and SVGAGI. The V end was cut by 5 bases, the J end by 4 bases, with 12 bases between. The CDR3 totals 14 residues. The CDR3 loop reads CASSTTLGGNTIYF. CDR3 DNA: TGTGCCAGCAGTACCACCCTCGGCGGAAACACCATATATTTT.

This clone was recorded only once. V usage is TRBV6-6 and J usage is TRBJ1-4, with D maybe TRBD1 (6 bases). Germline CDR1 and CDR2: MNHNY and SVGAGI (reference sequence). The V and J ends lost 6 bases and 3 bases respectively, with 14 bases between them. The CDR3 extends over 15 amino acids. CDR3 sequence: CASRTPGHANEKLFF. Here the CDR3 DNA reads TGTGCCAGCAGAACCCCGGGACACGCTAATGAAAAACTGTTTTTT.

This clone was counted only a few times. The V call is TRBV7-3, the J call TRBJ1-1; tentative D call: TRBD1 (5 bases). Looked up from germline, CDR1 is SGHTA and CDR2 is FQGTGA. The CDR3 runs to 15 residues. The V end was cut by 2 bases, the J end by 1 base, with 11 bases between. In DNA form, the CDR3 reads TGTGCCAGCAGCTTACTGGGGGAACCGAACACTGAAGCTTTCTTT. As protein: CASSLLGEPNTEAFF.

The chain is built from TRBV6-1 and TRBJ2-2; a possible D gene is TRBD1 (5 bases). Germline V lookup: CDR1 MNHNS, CDR2 SASEGT. The CDR3 loop spans 14 amino acids. Between the trimmed V and J ends, which lost 9 bases and 3 bases, there was a span of 14 bases. The chain's CDR3 is CASQGRGDTGELFF. CDR3 bases: TGTGCCAGTCAGGGTCGTGGAGACACCGGGGAGCTGTTTTTT.

The chain combines TRBV5-1 with TRBJ2-1; 7 nucleotides align to TRBD1. The CDR3 length is 14 residues. Germline lookup yields CDR1 SGHRS and CDR2 YFSETQ. Losses at the gene ends were 3 bases for V and 3 bases for J; bases not matched to a gene: 3. CDR3 sequence (DNA): TGCGCCAGCAGCTCGGGACAGCACTACAATGAGCAGTTCTTC. Translating gives CASSSGQHYNEQFF.

This chain connects TRBV9 to TRBJ2-5; 10 nucleotides line up with TRBD1. The germline V gene encodes CDR1 SGDLS and CDR2 YYNGEE. The CDR3 is made up of 15 amino acids. J lost 2 bases, V lost 4 bases, and 5 bases had no gene match. The DNA for the CDR3 is TGTGCCAGCAGCTTGGGACAGGGGAGTCAAGAGACCCAGTACTTC. Translation gives CASSLGQGSQETQYF.

The chain combines TRBV19 with TRBJ2-1; TRBD2 matches 9 bases. Germline V gene sequence: CDR1 LNHDA, CDR2 SQIVND (reference sequence). J gave up 3 bases and V 4 bases, and 4 bases lay outside the gene matches. CDR3 length equals 15 residues. The DNA for the CDR3 is TGTGCCAGTAGTAGTACGCGGGAGGGCTACAATGAGCAGTTCTTC. Translation gives CASSSTREGYNEQFF.

The chain employs TRBV6-1 and TRBJ1-2; 9 nucleotides line up with TRBD1. The germline V gene encodes CDR1 MNHNS and CDR2 SASEGT. The V gene end was trimmed by 3 bases and the J gene end by 8 bases; junction bases not matched to a gene: 7. CDR3 length: 14 residues. CDR3 bases: TGTGCCAGCAGTGAGGGACAGGGTTATAAAGGCTACACCTTC. Amino acid sequence: CASSEGQGYKGYTF.

This sequence joins TRBV5-1 and TRBJ1-1; TRBD1 agrees at 7 bases. V lost 0 bases and J lost 4; bases outside the gene matches: 3. CDR1 is SGHRS and CDR2 is YFSETQ in the germline V gene. This CDR3 is 14 amino acids long. The CDR3 reads CASSLVEGATEAFF. CDR3 sequence (DNA): TGCGCCAGCAGCTTGGTCGAGGGGGCCACTGAAGCTTTCTTT.

The CDR3 loop reads CASSPGVGSSYEQYF. CDR3 in DNA: TGTGCCAGTAGTCCTGGGGTAGGAAGCTCCTACGAGCAGTACTTC. The chain links TRBV19 to TRBJ2-7; no clear D gene. The CDR3 spans 15 residues. The germline V and J ends were trimmed by 5 bases and 0 bases, with 14 bases remaining between them. CDR1 and CDR2 (germline): LNHDA, SQIVND (reference sequence).

This chain uses TRBV27 with TRBJ1-1; D gene unclear. CDR3 length: 14 residues. Germline assignment: CDR1 MNHEY and CDR2 SMNVEV (reference sequence). V lost 6 bases and J 6 bases, leaving 17 bases between the germline ends. The CDR3 region has the DNA TGTGCCAGCAGGTACGGACTCCTTGCTTCTGAAGCTTTCTTT. It is translated as CASRYGLLASEAFF.

This clone was counted only a few times. CDR3 amino acids: CAITLGGTLSEAFF. CDR3 coding DNA: TGTGCCATCACCTTAGGGGGGACTCTCTCTGAAGCTTTCTTT. V usage is TRBV10-3 and J usage is TRBJ1-1, with a possible D match to TRBD1 (6 bases). Trimming cost V 7 bases and J 6 bases, with 18 bases left between them. This CDR3 comprises 14 residues. Germline values: CDR1 ENHRY, CDR2 SYGVKD.